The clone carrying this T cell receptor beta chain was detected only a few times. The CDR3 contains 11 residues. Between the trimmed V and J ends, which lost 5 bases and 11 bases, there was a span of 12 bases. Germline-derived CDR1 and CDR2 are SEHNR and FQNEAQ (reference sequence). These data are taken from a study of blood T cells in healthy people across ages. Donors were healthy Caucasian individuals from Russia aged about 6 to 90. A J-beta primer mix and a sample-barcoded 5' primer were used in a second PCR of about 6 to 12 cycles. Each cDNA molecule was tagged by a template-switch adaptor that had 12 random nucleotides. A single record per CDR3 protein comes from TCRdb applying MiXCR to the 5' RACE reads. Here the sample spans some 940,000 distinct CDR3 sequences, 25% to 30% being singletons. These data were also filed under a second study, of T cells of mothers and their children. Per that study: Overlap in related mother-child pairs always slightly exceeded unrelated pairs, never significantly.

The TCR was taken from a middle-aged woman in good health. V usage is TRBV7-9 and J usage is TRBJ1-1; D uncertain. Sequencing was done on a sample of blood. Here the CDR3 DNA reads TGTGCCAGCAGCCCGGCCATCGGGGCTTTCTTT. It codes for CASSPAIGAFF.